The T cell receptor (beta chain) under discussion was sequenced for a study of control samples from healthy donors and cancer patients. Germline CDR1 reads SGHTA; CDR2 reads FQGNSA. Trimming at V came to 2 bases and at J to 5 bases, leaving 14 bases not matched to a gene. This CDR3 has 17 amino acids. Measured with immunoSEQ multiplex PCR; TCRdb has only the in-frame clones, and not every one. The sample contains 98,000 or so clones, about 80% of which appear only once. This chain connects TRBV7-2 to TRBJ2-5; 7 nucleotides agree with TRBD2. The sequence came from a woman younger than 45 in good health. The sequenced sample consisted of blood. The CDR3 nucleotides read TGTGCCAGCAGCTTAATCCTAGCGGTTTTCACTGGGGAGACCCAGTACTTC. Its protein product is CASSLILAVFTGETQYF.